The 24 T cell receptor beta chains presented below share a single source sample, sequenced in a study of T cells in Graves' hyperthyroidism and ophthalmopathy. RNA transcripts gave rise to amplified TCR beta CDR3 regions. With the HTBI primer set, the TCR CDR3 went through a first round of RT-PCR. TCRdb redid the calling of the multiplex PCR reads with MiXCR, one entry per CDR3 protein. This table has roughly 740,000 distinct CDR3 sequences, about 17% appearing once. Material: blood. The source of these receptors is a man between 18 and 35 years old with Graves' hyperthyroidism.

V is TRBV20-1 and J is TRBJ2-3; unclear D gene. From germline, CDR1 is DFQATT and CDR2 SNEGSKA (reference sequence). The CDR3 spans 13 residues. The V gene lost 1 base and the J gene lost 4 bases, with 9 bases spanning the gap. The CDR3 coding sequence is TGCAGTGCTAGAGCGACTCCGGCAGATACGCAGTATTTT. It yields the protein CSARATPADTQYF.

The chain uses TRBV27 and TRBJ1-2; the match to TRBD1 covers 11 bases. The CDR3 is made up of 18 amino acids. Trimming took 4 bases from V and 4 from J; bases not matched to a gene: 14. Germline CDR1 and CDR2: MNHEY and SMNVEV (reference sequence). The CDR3 region is CASSSSWTGGDHLYGYTF. The CDR3 DNA follows: TGTGCCAGCAGTTCTTCATGGACAGGGGGCGATCATCTCTATGGCTACACCTTC.

This clonotype has only a few counts. The chain couples TRBV5-5 to TRBJ2-3; D is uncertain. The germline V gene encodes CDR1 SGHKS and CDR2 YYEKEE (reference sequence). This CDR3 spans 15 amino acids. V lost 6 bases to trimming and J lost 2 bases, with 16 bases between them. CDR3 nucleotides: TGTGCCAGCACCCTCTTAATATTCACCACAGATACGCAGTATTTT. Its translation: CASTLLIFTTDTQYF.

This clonotype occurred many times. V is TRBV12-3 or TRBV12-4 and J is TRBJ2-4, with 7 nucleotides matching TRBD2. This CDR3 region has 13 residues. V lost 3 bases and J lost 6; bases outside the gene matches: 2. The CDR3 is CASSFGGLNIQYF. The DNA of the CDR3 is TGTGCCAGCAGTTTCGGGGGGTTAAACATTCAGTACTTC.

This clonotype was observed at least ten times. The chain joins TRBV12-5 to TRBJ2-1; 11 positions agree with TRBD2. V lost 0 bases to trimming and J lost 10 bases; unmatched junction nucleotides: 14. Germline lookup yields CDR1 LGHNT and CDR2 FRNRAP. The CDR3 extends over 18 amino acids. As DNA, the CDR3 is TGTGCTAGTGGTTTGGTCCGCACTGGGACTAGCGGCGTACGCGAGCAGTTCTTC. Amino acids: CASGLVRTGTSGVREQFF.

This clonotype was seen many times. The V gene is TRBV11-3, the J gene TRBJ2-5, with D unresolved. The CDR3 covers 14 residues. V gave up 1 base and J gave up 0 bases, with 6 bases separating them. Germline V gene data show CDR1 as SGHNT and CDR2 as YENEEA. CDR3 residues: CASSLASYQETQYF. The CDR3 DNA reads TGTGCCAGCAGCTTAGCTTCCTACCAAGAGACCCAGTACTTC. Together with reference TRBV11-3 and TRBJ2-5, the CDR3 gives the full variable domain: EAGVVQSPRYKIIEKKQPVAFWCNPISGHNTLYWYLQNLGQGPELLIRYENEEAVDDSQLPKDRFSAERLKGVDSTLKIQPAELGDSAVYLCASSLASYQETQYFGPGTRLLVL.

The chain recombines TRBV7-2 with TRBJ2-5; D remains unclear. The V and J ends lost 0 bases and 2 bases respectively, with 10 bases between them. The germline V gene has CDR1 SGHTA and CDR2 FQGNSA. The CDR3 totals 15 residues. The CDR3 is CASSLAGIDQETQYF. CDR3 bases: TGTGCCAGCAGCTTAGCAGGGATAGATCAAGAGACCCAGTACTTC.

In its sample, this clonotype was seen a few times. The chain's CDR3 is CSARRGQGIIYEQYF. The DNA of the CDR3 is TGCAGTGCTAGGCGAGGACAGGGGATTATCTACGAGCAGTACTTC. The chain links TRBV20-1 to TRBJ2-7; 9 bases match TRBD1. Looked up from germline, CDR1 is DFQATT and CDR2 is SNEGSKA (reference sequence). CDR3 length equals 15 residues. The V and J ends lost 3 bases and 3 bases, in that order; junction bases with no gene match: 9.

This clonotype came up many times. The chain has TRBV11-2 and TRBJ1-2, with D maybe TRBD1 (5 bases). CDR1 and CDR2 from the germline V gene are SGHAT and FQNNGV. Trimming left V 0 bases short and J 7 bases short, with 9 bases between. The CDR3 has 13 residues. CDR3 protein: CASSLERRVGYTF. The DNA of the CDR3 is TGTGCCAGCAGCTTAGAACGCAGGGTTGGCTACACCTTC.

This clonotype was recorded at least ten times. This rearrangement joins TRBV28 to TRBJ1-1; D call uncertain. V was trimmed by 5 bases and J by 1 base, leaving 8 bases between them. The CDR3 consists of 13 residues. Germline assignment: CDR1 MDHEN and CDR2 SYDVKM. CDR3 residues: CASSPPQNTEAFF. CDR3 nucleotide sequence: TGTGCCAGCAGTCCCCCACAGAACACTGAAGCTTTCTTT.

This clonotype was picked up many times. CDR3 sequence: CASKGRGPSIYEQYF. The CDR3 coding sequence is TGTGCCAGCAAAGGGAGGGGGCCCTCGATCTACGAGCAGTACTTC. The chain carries TRBV28 and TRBJ2-7; D is tentatively TRBD1 or TRBD2 (7 bases each). The V end was cut by 7 bases, the J end by 3 bases, with 19 bases between. CDR3 length: 15 amino acids. Per germline, CDR1 MDHEN and CDR2 SYDVKM. Complete variable domain (other parts from reference TRBV28 and TRBJ2-7): DVKVTQSSRYLVKRTGEKVFLECVQDMDHENMFWYRQDPGLGLRLIYFSYDVKMKEKGDIPEGYSVSREKKERFSLILESASTNQTSMYLCASKGRGPSIYEQYFGPGTRLTVT.

The rearrangement uses TRBV2 and TRBJ2-5; D perhaps matches TRBD1 (6 bases). This CDR3 has 14 amino acids. CDR1 SNHLY and CDR2 FYNNEI come from the germline V gene. Trimming cost V 6 bases and J 5 bases, with 16 bases left between them. CDR3: CASRPDSQGETQYF. The CDR3 DNA reads TGTGCCAGCAGGCCGGACAGTCAAGGGGAGACCCAGTACTTC.

V usage is TRBV5-1 and J usage is TRBJ2-1, with 7 bases identical to TRBD1. Germline V CDR1 and CDR2: SGHRS, YFSETQ. This CDR3 comprises 13 residues. V was clipped by 6 bases and J by 4 bases; unmatched bases: 4. This CDR3 is CASNQQGYNEQFF. The CDR3 region has the DNA TGCGCCAGCAACCAACAGGGGTACAATGAGCAGTTCTTC.

This clonotype was recorded a few times. At one end, the junction sequence differs from germline, possibly due to a read error. The chain joins TRBV20-1 to TRBJ1-2; D is unclear. The CDR3 sequence is 13 residues long. From germline, CDR1 is DFQATT and CDR2 SNEGSKA (reference sequence). Here the CDR3 reads CSARDEKNDGYAF. The CDR3 DNA sequence: TGCAGTGCTAGAGATGAGAAAAACGATGGCTACGCCTTC.

This chain joins TRBV7-3 and TRBJ2-2, with 7 bases matching TRBD2. This CDR3 is built from 14 residues. Per germline, CDR1 SGHTA and CDR2 FQGTGA. V dropped 10 bases and J dropped 4; count of bases not matched to a gene: 9. This chain's CDR3 is CATASGTSTGELFF. CDR3 DNA: TGTGCCACCGCGAGCGGGACGAGCACCGGGGAGCTGTTTTTT.

This chain links TRBV29-1 with TRBJ2-1; TRBD1 might be the D (6 bases). The CDR3 runs to 13 residues. Trimming shortened V by 7 bases and J by 7 bases, and 17 bases separated the two germline ends. The V gene's germline CDR1 is SQVTM and CDR2 ANQGSEA. DNA for the CDR3: TGCAGCGCCTACACAGGGTCTAAGAATGAGCAGTTCTTC. Translated, it gives CSAYTGSKNEQFF.

This clonotype appeared many times. V and J are TRBV5-1 and TRBJ2-5; perhaps TRBD2 as D (6 bases). The CDR3 totals 13 residues. From germline, CDR1 is SGHRS and CDR2 YFSETQ. Trimming stripped 4 bases from V and 7 bases from J, with 14 bases between. The CDR3 DNA sequence: TGCGCCAGCAGCGTGGACTACTCTGGGACCCAGTACTTC. Its translation is CASSVDYSGTQYF.

This clonotype has only a few counts. The chain employs TRBV20-1 and TRBJ2-3, with 9 bases matching TRBD1. This CDR3 is 14 amino acids long. V lost 5 bases to trimming and J lost 6 bases; unmatched junction nucleotides: 9. Per germline, CDR1 DFQATT and CDR2 SNEGSKA (reference sequence). The CDR3 nucleotides read TGCAGTGCTGGGGACAGGGCGCACCGTGATACGCAGTATTTT. Its protein is CSAGDRAHRDTQYF.

The chain combines TRBV29-1 with TRBJ2-7; TRBD2 aligns across 11 bases. This CDR3 comprises 15 residues. V lost 4 bases to trimming and J lost 0 bases; unmatched junction nucleotides: 5. Per the germline V gene, CDR1 is SQVTM and CDR2 is ANQGSEA. CDR3 sequence (DNA): TGCAGCGTTGCCTTTGGACTAGCGGGCTCCTACGAGCAGTACTTC. Translated: CSVAFGLAGSYEQYF.

This clonotype was seen many times. This chain joins TRBV7-8 and TRBJ1-2; no firm D call. This CDR3 contains 15 residues. The V end lost 5 bases, the J end lost 4 bases, and 17 bases lay between the germline ends. The germline V gene encodes CDR1 SGHVS and CDR2 FQNEAQ. The DNA for the CDR3 is TGTGCCAGCAGCCGCGAGACTTCGTCCGTCTATGGCTACACCTTC. Protein product: CASSRETSSVYGYTF. The entire variable domain, with the rest obtained from reference TRBV7-8 and TRBJ1-2, is as follows: GAGVSQSPRYKVAKRGQDVALRCDPISGHVSLFWYQQALGQGPEFLTYFQNEAQLDKSGLPSDRFFAERPEGSVSTLKIQRTQQEDSAVYLCASSRETSSVYGYTFGSGTRLTVV.

This clonotype was observed at least ten times. The chain uses TRBV28 and TRBJ2-7; 8 bases map to TRBD1. The CDR3 loop spans 15 amino acids. The germline V gene encodes CDR1 MDHEN and CDR2 SYDVKM. J gave up 0 bases and V 4 bases, and 5 bases lay outside the gene matches. The CDR3: CASSSPGGASYEQYF. CDR3 DNA: TGTGCCAGCAGTTCCCCAGGGGGCGCCTCCTACGAGCAGTACTTC.

The chain carries TRBV4-2 and TRBJ2-1, with 10 bases identical to TRBD2. Germline trimming cut 4 bases from V and 4 bases from J; bases unmatched to any gene: 7. CDR1 is LGHNA and CDR2 is YNFKEQ in the germline V gene. The CDR3 has 16 amino acids. The CDR3 DNA reads TGTGCCAGCAGCCCCCCCGGGACTAGCGTTTACAATGAGCAGTTCTTC. Amino acids: CASSPPGTSVYNEQFF.

This clonotype was recorded many times. The V call is TRBV18, the J call TRBJ1-1, with a weak D call TRBD1 (5 bases). Per germline, CDR1 KGHSH and CDR2 LQKENI. V was clipped by 0 bases and J by 5 bases, with 10 bases between them. This CDR3 has 14 residues. The CDR3 DNA follows: TGTGCCAGCTCACCACCAGGGGTCCGGACTGAAGCTTTCTTT. Translating gives CASSPPGVRTEAFF.

This clonotype showed up just a few times. V gene TRBV7-2 combines with J gene TRBJ2-5, with 7 bases fitting TRBD1. V trimming: 2 bases; J trimming: 6 bases; junction bases outside the gene matches: 12. Germline V gene sequence: CDR1 SGHTA, CDR2 FQGNSA. The CDR3 covers 16 residues. DNA of the CDR3: TGTGCCAGCAGCTTACGGACAGGCGACCCAAGTCAGACCCAGTACTTC. It encodes CASSLRTGDPSQTQYF.